A few counts support the clone carrying this TCR beta chain. What it binds is unknown. The sample belongs to a study of T cell repertoires in cytomegalovirus infection. Study in general: Both CMV infection and a matching HLA type were indicated by public TCR beta signatures.

TCRdb fed the reads into MiXCR, producing one record per CDR3 protein. The sample records roughly 990,000 distinct CDR3 sequences, around 30% being singletons. Trimming took off 11 bases at V and 3 bases at J, with 19 bases between the two ends. This CDR3 is 14 amino acids long. Per the germline V gene, CDR1 is MNHEY and CDR2 is SVGEGT. The source material was cultured CD8+ T cells from PBMCs, sampled from culture after CMV antigen stimulation. The chain recombines TRBV6-2 or TRBV6-3 with TRBJ1-1; tentatively, D is TRBD1 (5 bases). This sequence originates from a human donor in good health (CMV status not recorded). Some clones in this sample may be carry-over from other donors' samples. In nucleotides, the CDR3 is TGTGCCGCGGGTGGAAAAAGGGGCCACACTGAAGCTTTCTTT. Translating gives CAAGGKRGHTEAFF.